The text below deals with one TCR beta chain. Per germline, CDR1 MDHEN and CDR2 SYDVKM. The length of the CDR3 is 14 residues. V lost 5 bases to trimming and J lost 6 bases; unmatched junction nucleotides: 6. As originally analysed: Estimated nucleated cell counts came from reference gene primer amplification. Libraries were prepared by immunoSEQ multiplex PCR; TCRdb keeps only in-frame clonotypes and omits some of them. V, J and clone size are those of that table, while D and trimming were read from the DNA. The profile shows approximately 200,000 clones, about 86% of them singletons. The entry originates in a study of blood T cell repertoires in COVID-19. Study in general: Acute and convalescent COVID-19 specimens originated in the United States, Italy and Spain. PBMCs, B-cell-depleted T cells, or T cells were the source of the cDNA or gDNA that made up the material.

The material sequenced was peripheral blood. The receptor was isolated from a woman in her twenties or thirties with active or convalescent COVID-19. This rearrangement joins TRBV28 to TRBJ2-2, with 7 bases fitting TRBD1. CDR3 loop: CASSPYRGPGELFF. The CDR3 DNA follows: TGTGCCAGCAGTCCTTACAGGGGCCCCGGGGAGCTGTTTTTT.